The subject of this entry is one T cell receptor beta chain. Its cognate antigen has yet to be identified. The record has no base qualities; no much larger clone is one base away. The germline V gene (reference sequence) yields SGHNT for CDR1 and YYREEE for CDR2. Inclusive of the bounding cysteine and phenylalanine, the CDR3 is 15 residues long. Kept here is only the CDR3 DNA, which spans 45 bases and is read in frame from base 1. Unmatched junction bases come to 10, with V trimmed by 3 bases and J by 15 bases. The immunoSEQ Assay, a bias-controlled multiplex PCR, was used to amplify TCRbeta CDR3 regions from genomic DNA. Per the original workflow: Nucleated cell counts per sample were estimated from amplification of reference gene primers within the assay. To quantify the absolute abundance of each unique TCRbeta CDR3 rearrangement, sequence reads were collapsed and filtered. For each sample, productive Simpson clonality was calculated as the square root of Simpson's diversity index over productive rearrangements. TCRdb retrieved this table from immuneACCESS and kept in-frame rearrangements only. Not all clones are present; in checked studies, unresolved V genes account for under half, and no reason is known for the remainder. The V and J calls and clone size come from that table; D and trimming were worked out from the DNA. This sample has some 100,000 clones in its table, and roughly 92% of those were observed once. The leading ten clones occupy 4.5% to 6% of the sample.

This record belongs to a study of blood T cell repertoires in COVID-19 (dated by TCRdb to the early 2020s). As for the study more broadly: Collaborator samples came from the United States, Italy and Spain and covered acute and convalescent phases of COVID-19. HLA class I and class II types, where available, came from metadata supplied by the sample provider rather than from assay-based typing. The material from the prospective study consisted of cDNA or gDNA derived from T cells, B-cell-depleted T cells, or PBMCs. Sample metadata almost always included a de-identified subject ID, COVID-19 status, age in years and sex. Deeply sampled blood TCRbeta repertoires from subjects exposed to, actively infected with, or recovered from COVID-19 were included in the dataset. The repertoires were released in a freely available public database meant as a resource for research on the immune response to SARS-CoV-2. The samples were drawn from the first 160 participants of the ongoing ImmuneRACE study and from over a thousand subjects provided by 6 global collaborators. What the work shows at the level of the full study, not this receptor alone: The quantity of clinical and demographic metadata differed by source and by participant and was supplied without curation.

Collaborating institutions collected whole blood in K2EDTA tubes following their own protocols. Collaborator samples were shipped for TCRbeta analysis as frozen whole blood, isolated PBMCs, or DNA extracted from either sample type. The receptor comes from a man aged 70 or older with acute or convalescent COVID-19. Recombination joined TRBV5-4 with TRBJ2-1, with 15 bases matching TRBD2. Material for sequencing was peripheral blood. The bases are TGTGCCAGCAGCTACTTCGGACTAGCGGGGGGGCGGTCGTTCTTC. Translated, it reads CASSYFGLAGGRSFF. Where the CDR3 stops, the reference TRBV5-4 and TRBJ2-1 genes take over; the full variable domain is ETGVTQSPTHLIKTRGQQVTLRCSSQSGHNTVSWYQQALGQGPQFIFQYYREEENGRGNFPPRFSGLQFPNYSSELNVNALELDDSALYLCASSYFGLAGGRSFFGPGTRLTVL.